The present T cell receptor (beta chain) was sequenced within a study of blood T cell repertoires in COVID-19. Background on the study: In each case, the material was cDNA or gDNA derived from T cells, B-cell-depleted T cells, or PBMCs.

Under the authors' procedure: Amplified reference gene primers provided the basis for estimating nucleated cell counts. Only in-frame clones appear in the TCRdb table, and some are missing; sequencing was by immunoSEQ multiplex PCR. V, J and clone size are those of that table, while D and trimming were read from the DNA. The data show some 150,000 clones, roughly 86% seen once. CDR3 length equals 18 residues. CDR1 is LNHNV and CDR2 is YYDKDF in the germline V gene (reference sequence). The V gene end was trimmed by 3 bases and the J gene end by 4 bases; junction bases not matched to a gene: 13. The source of this sequence is a man between 40 and 49 years old who had recovered from COVID-19. Input material: peripheral blood. V usage is TRBV15 and J usage is TRBJ2-2; TRBD1 aligns across 8 bases. CDR3 loop: CATSRGLGQGSGTGELFF. DNA of the CDR3: TGTGCCACCAGCAGGGGACTTGGACAGGGAAGTGGCACCGGGGAGCTGTTTTTT.